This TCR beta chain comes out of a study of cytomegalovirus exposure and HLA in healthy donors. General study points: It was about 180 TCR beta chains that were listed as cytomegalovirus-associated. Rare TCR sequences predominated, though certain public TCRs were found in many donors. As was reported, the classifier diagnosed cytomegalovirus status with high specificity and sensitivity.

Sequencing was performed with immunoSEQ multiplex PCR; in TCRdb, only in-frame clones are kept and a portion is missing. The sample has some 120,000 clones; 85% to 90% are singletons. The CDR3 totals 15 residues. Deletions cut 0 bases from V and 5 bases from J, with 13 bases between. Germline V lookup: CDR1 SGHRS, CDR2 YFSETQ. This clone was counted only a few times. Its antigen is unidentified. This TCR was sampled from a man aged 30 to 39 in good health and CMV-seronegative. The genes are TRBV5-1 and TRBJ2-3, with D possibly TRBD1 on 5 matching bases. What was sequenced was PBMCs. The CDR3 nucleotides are TGCGCCAGCAGCTTGGTAGGGGCAGCGAAAGATACGCAGTATTTT. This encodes CASSLVGAAKDTQYF.